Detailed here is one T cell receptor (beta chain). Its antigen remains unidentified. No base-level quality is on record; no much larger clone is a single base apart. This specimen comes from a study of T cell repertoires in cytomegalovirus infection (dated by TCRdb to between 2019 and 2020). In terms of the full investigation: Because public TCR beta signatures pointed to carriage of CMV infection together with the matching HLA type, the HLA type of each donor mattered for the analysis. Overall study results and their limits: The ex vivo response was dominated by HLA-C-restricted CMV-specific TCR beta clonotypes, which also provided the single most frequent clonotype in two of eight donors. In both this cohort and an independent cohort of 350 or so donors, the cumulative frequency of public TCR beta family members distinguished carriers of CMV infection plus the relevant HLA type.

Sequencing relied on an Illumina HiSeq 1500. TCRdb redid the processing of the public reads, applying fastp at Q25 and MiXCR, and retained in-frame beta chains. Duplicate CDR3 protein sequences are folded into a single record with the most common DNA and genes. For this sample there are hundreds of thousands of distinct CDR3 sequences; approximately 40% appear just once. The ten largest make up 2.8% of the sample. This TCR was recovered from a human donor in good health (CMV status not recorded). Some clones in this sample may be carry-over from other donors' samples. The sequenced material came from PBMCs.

The CDR3 corresponds to CASTGTPGGQPQHF. The bases read TGTGCCAGCACCGGGACCCCGGGAGGTCAGCCCCAGCATTTT. Recombination joined TRBV28 with TRBJ1-5; a tentative D call is TRBD1 (5 bases match). In the germline V gene, CDR1 corresponds to MDHEN and CDR2 to SYDVKM. From cysteine to phenylalanine, the CDR3 is 14 amino acids long. The sequence is cut down to CDR3 DNA, 42 bases in frame from base 1. V is cut by 7 bases and J by 6 bases, and the space between the germline ends is 16 bases.